The source of this TCR beta chain is a study of T cells in Graves' hyperthyroidism and ophthalmopathy. Overall study context: Blood was drawn when the patient was first diagnosed and still untreated.

V gave up 1 base and J gave up 7 bases; unmatched junction bases: 12. CDR3 length: 16 amino acids. CDR1 and CDR2 (germline): LNHDA, SQIVND (reference sequence). TCR beta CDR3 region amplification was performed from RNA transcripts. HTBI primers were employed in a first-round RT-PCR of the TCR CDR3. TCRdb reprocessed the multiplex PCR reads with MiXCR, giving one entry per CDR3 protein. The sample shows roughly 180,000 distinct CDR3 sequences, about 9.4% of them seen only once. Patients were excluded because of uncontrolled infection, other autoimmune disease, pregnancy or lactation. The authors obtained PBMCs from over 8 ml of fresh peripheral blood.

This sequence joins TRBV19 and TRBJ1-2; 7 bases line up with TRBD1. This sequence originates from a woman under 30 with Graves' hyperthyroidism that later progressed to Graves' ophthalmopathy. Source material: blood. CDR3 coding DNA: TGTGCCAGTAGTATAGCTAAGGGGGCCAGCCCTCCTGGCTACACCTTC. It encodes CASSIAKGASPPGYTF. The variable domain in full, with the rest retrieved from reference TRBV19 and TRBJ1-2, is DGGITQSPKYLFRKEGQNVTLSCEQNLNHDAMYWYRQDPGQGLRLIYYSQIVNDFQKGDIAEGYSVSREKKESFPLTVTSAQKNPTAFYLCASSIAKGASPPGYTFGSGTRLTVV.